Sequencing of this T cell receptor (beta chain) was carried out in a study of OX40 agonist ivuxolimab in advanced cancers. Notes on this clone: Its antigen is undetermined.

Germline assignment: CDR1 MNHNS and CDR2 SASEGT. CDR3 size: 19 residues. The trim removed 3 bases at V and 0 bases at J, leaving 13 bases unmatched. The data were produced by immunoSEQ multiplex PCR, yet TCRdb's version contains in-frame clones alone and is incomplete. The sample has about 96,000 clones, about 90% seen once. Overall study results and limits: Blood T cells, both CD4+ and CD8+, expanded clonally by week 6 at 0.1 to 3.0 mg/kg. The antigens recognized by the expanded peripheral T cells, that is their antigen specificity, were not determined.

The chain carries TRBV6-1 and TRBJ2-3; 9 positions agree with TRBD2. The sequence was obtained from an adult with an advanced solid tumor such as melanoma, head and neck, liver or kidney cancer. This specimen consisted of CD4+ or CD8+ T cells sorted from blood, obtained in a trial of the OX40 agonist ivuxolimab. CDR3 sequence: CASSDGGGSAGGSTDTQYF. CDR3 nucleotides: TGTGCCAGCAGTGATGGGGGGGGTTCGGCGGGAGGGAGCACAGATACGCAGTATTTT.